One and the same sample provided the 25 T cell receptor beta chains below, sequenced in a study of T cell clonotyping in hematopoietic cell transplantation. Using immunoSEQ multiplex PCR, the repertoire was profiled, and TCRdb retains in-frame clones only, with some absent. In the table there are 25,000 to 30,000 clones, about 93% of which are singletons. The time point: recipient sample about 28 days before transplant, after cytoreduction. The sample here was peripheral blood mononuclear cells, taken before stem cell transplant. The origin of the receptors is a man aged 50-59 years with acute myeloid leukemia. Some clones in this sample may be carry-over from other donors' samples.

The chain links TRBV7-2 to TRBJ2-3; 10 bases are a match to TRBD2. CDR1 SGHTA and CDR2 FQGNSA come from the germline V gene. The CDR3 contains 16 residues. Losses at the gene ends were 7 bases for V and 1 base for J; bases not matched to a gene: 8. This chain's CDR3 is CASILVAGGRTDTQYF. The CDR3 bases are TGTGCCAGCATCTTGGTAGCGGGGGGACGCACAGATACGCAGTATTTT.

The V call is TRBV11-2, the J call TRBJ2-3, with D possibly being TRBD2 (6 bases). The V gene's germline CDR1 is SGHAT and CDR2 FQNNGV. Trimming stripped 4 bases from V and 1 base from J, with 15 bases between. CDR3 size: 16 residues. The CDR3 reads CASSWSGWGGTDTQYF. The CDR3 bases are TGTGCCAGCAGCTGGAGTGGGTGGGGGGGCACAGATACGCAGTATTTT.

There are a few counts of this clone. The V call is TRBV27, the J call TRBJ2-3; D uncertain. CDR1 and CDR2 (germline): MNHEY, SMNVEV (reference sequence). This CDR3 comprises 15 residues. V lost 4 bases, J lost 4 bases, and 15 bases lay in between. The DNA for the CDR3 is TGTGCCAGCAGTTCCCCCTACGAAACCCCAGATACGCAGTATTTT. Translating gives CASSSPYETPDTQYF.

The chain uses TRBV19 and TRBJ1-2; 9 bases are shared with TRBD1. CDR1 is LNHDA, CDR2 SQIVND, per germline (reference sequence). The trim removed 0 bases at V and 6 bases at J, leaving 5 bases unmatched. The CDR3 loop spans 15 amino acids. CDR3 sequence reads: CASSIDGTGTDGYTF. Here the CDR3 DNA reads TGTGCCAGTAGTATAGACGGGACAGGGACAGATGGCTACACCTTC.

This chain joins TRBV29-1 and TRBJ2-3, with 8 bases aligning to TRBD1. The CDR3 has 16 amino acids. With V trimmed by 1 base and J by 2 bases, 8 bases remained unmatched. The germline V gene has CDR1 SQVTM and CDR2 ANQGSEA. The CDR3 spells CSVEGRGTGATDTQYF. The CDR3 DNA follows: TGCAGCGTTGAAGGGCGCGGGACAGGAGCCACAGATACGCAGTATTTT.

The CDR3: CSVVVTEAFF. DNA for the CDR3: TGCAGCGTTGTGGTCACTGAAGCTTTCTTT. V usage is TRBV29-1 and J usage is TRBJ1-1; D remains ambiguous. Germline V gene lookup returns CDR1 SQVTM and CDR2 ANQGSEA. The CDR3 totals 10 residues. V was shortened by 4 bases and J by 4 bases, with 4 bases between the two germline ends. Full variable domain (rest looked up from reference TRBV29-1 and TRBJ1-1): SAVISQKPSRDICQRGTSLTIQCQVDSQVTMMFWYRQQPGQSLTLIATANQGSEATYESGFVIDKFPISRPNLTFSTLTVSNMSPEDSSIYLCSVVVTEAFFGQGTRLTVV.

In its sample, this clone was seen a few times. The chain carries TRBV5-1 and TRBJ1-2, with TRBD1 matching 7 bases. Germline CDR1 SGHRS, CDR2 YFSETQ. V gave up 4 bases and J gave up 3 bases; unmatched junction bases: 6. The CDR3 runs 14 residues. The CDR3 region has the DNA TGCGCCAGCAGCCCACAGGGGATGGACTATGGCTACACCTTC. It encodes CASSPQGMDYGYTF.

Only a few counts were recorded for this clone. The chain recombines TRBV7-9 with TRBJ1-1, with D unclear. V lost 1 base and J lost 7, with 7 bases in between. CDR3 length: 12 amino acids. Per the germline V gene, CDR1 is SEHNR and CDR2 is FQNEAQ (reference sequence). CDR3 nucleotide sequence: TGTGCCAGCAGCTTAGTGGGGATTGAAGCTTTCTTT. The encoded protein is CASSLVGIEAFF.

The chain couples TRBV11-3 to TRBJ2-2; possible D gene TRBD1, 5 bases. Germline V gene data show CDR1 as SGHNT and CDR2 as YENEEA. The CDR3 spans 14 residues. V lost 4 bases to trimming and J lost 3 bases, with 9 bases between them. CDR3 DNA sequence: TGTGCCAGCAGCTCCCAGGGTCACACCGGGGAGCTGTTTTTT. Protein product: CASSSQGHTGELFF.

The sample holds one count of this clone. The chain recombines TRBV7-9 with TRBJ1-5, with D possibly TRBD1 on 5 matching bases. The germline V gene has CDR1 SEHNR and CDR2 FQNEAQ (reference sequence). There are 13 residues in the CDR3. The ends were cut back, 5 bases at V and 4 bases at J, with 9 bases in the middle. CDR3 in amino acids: CASSQGLNQPQHF. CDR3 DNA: TGTGCCAGCAGCCAGGGACTAAATCAGCCCCAGCATTTT.

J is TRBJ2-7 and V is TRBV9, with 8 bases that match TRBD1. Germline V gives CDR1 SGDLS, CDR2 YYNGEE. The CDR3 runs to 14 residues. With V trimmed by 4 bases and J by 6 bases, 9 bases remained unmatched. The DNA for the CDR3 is TGTGCCAGCAGCCCACGGACAGGGTGGAGCGAGCAGTACTTC. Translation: CASSPRTGWSEQYF.

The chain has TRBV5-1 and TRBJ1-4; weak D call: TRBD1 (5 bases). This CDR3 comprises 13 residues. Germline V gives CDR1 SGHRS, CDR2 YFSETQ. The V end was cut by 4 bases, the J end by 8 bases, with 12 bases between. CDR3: CASSLGVAEKLFF. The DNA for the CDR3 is TGCGCCAGCAGCCTAGGGGTCGCGGAAAAACTGTTTTTT.

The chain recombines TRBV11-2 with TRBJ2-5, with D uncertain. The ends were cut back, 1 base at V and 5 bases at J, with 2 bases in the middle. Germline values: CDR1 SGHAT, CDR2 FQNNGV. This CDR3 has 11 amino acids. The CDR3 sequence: CASSLVETQYF. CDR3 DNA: TGTGCCAGCAGCTTAGTGGAGACCCAGTACTTC.

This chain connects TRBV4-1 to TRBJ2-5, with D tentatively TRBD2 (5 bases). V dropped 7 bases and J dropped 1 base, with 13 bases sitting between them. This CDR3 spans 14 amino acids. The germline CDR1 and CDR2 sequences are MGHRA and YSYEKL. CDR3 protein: CASNPRTRQETQYF. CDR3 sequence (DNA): TGCGCCAGCAACCCCAGGACTCGCCAAGAGACCCAGTACTTC.

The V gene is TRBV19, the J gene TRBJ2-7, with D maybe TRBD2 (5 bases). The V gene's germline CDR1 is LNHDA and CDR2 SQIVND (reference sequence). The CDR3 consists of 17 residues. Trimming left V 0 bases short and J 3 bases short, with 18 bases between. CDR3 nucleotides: TGTGCCAGTAGTATAGATGGAGGACCGTCGGGCCTCTACGAGCAGTACTTC. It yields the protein CASSIDGGPSGLYEQYF.

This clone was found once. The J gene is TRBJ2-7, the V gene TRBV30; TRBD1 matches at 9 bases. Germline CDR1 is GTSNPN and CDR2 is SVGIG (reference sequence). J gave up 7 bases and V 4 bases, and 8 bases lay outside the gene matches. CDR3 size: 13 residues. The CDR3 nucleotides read TGTGCCTGGAACAAAGGGACAGGGAGGGAGCAGTACTTC. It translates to CAWNKGTGREQYF.

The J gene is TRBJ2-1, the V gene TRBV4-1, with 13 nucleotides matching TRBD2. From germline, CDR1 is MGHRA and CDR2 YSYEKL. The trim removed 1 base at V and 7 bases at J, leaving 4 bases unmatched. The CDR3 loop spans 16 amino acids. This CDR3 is CASSQVGLAGVNEQFF. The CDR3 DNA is TGCGCCAGCAGCCAAGTAGGACTAGCGGGAGTGAATGAGCAGTTCTTC.

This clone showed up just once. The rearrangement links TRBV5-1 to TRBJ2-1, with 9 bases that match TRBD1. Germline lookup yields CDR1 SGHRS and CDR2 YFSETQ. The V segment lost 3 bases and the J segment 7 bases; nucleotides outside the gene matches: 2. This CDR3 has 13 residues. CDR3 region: CASSSGTGNEQFF. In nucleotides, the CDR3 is TGCGCCAGCAGCTCCGGGACAGGGAATGAGCAGTTCTTC.

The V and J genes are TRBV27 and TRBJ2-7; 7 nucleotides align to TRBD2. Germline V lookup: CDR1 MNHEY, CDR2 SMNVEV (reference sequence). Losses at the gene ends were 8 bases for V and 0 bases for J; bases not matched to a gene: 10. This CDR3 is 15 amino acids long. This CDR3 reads CASGPYSGTSYEQYF. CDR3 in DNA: TGTGCCAGCGGCCCCTACAGCGGGACCTCCTACGAGCAGTACTTC.

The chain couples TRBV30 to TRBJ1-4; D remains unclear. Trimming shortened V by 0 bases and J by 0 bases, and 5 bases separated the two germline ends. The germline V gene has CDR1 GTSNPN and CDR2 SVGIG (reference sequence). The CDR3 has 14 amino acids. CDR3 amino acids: CAWSVDATNEKLFF. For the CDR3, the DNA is TGTGCCTGGAGTGTGGATGCAACTAATGAAAAACTGTTTTTT.

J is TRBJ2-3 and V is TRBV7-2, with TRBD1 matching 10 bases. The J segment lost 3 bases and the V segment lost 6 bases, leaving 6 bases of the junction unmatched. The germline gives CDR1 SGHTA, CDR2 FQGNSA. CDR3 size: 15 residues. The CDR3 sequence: CASRLGTGETDTQYF. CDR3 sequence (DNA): TGTGCCAGCAGACTCGGGACAGGGGAAACAGATACGCAGTATTTT.

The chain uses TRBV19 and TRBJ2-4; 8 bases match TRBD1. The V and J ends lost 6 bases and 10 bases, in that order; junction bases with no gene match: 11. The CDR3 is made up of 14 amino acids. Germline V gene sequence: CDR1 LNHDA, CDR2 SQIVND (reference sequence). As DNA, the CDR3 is TGTGCCAGTAGCGCGAGGGGGCAGGGGGCGATTCAGTACTTC. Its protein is CASSARGQGAIQYF.

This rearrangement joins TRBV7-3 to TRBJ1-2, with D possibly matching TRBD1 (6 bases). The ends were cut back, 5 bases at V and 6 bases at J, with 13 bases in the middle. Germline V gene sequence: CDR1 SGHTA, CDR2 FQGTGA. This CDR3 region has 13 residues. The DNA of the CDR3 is TGTGCCAGCAGCCTTGACAGGTCCCATGGCTACACCTTC. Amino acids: CASSLDRSHGYTF.

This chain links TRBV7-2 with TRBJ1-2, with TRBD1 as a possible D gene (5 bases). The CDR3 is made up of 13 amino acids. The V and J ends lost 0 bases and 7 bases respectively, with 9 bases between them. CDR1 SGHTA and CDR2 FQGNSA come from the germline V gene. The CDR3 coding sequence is TGTGCCAGCAGCTTAGCGGGGACTGGTGGCTACACCTTC. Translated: CASSLAGTGGYTF.

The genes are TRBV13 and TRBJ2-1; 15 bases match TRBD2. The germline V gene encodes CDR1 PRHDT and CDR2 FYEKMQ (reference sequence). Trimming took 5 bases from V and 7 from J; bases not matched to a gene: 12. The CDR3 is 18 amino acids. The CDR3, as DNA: TGTGCCAGCAGCCGCCGGACTAGCGGGAGGGCAGGAGGGAATGAGCAGTTCTTC. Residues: CASSRRTSGRAGGNEQFF.